This T cell receptor (beta chain) was documented in a study of early T cells in non-severe SARS-CoV-2 infection. Unique molecular identifiers were affixed to single, distinct cDNA molecules. Via MiXCR, TCRdb re-called the 5' RACE reads, giving one row per CDR3 protein. The sample shows more than 20,000 distinct CDR3 sequences, nearly 4.5% of them seen only once. CDR3 length equals 12 residues. Germline assignment: CDR1 MDHEN and CDR2 SYDVKM. V was pared by 2 bases and J by 4 bases, with 6 bases between. This clonotype was counted ten times or more. The chain is built from TRBV28 and TRBJ2-7; no clear D gene. The specimen was whole blood. The sequence came from an adult who was a healthcare worker with PCR-confirmed SARS-CoV-2 infection or an uninfected control (not recorded which). CDR3 nucleotide sequence: TGTGCCAGCAGTTTAGGGTTGTACGAGCAGTACTTC. Protein: CASSLGLYEQYF.